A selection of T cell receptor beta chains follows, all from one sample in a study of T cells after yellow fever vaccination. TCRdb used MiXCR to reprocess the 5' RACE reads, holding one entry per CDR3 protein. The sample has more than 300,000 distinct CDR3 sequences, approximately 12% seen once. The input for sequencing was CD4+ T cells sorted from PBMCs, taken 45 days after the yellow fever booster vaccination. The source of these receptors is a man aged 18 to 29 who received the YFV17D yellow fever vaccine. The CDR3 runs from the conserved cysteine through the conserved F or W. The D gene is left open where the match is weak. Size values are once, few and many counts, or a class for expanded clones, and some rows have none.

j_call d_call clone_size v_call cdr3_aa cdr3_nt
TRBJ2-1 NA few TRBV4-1 CASSQDIGPLSRSGSRNEQFF TGCGCCAGCAGCCAAGATATCGGCCCTCTTTCACGTTCGGGCTCCCGGAATGAGCAGTTCTTC
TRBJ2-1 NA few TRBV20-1 CSATIHPNNEQFF TGCAGTGCTACCATACACCCGAACAATGAGCAGTTCTTC
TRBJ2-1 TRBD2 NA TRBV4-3 CASSHEIAGLLNEQFF TGCGCCAGCAGCCACGAAATAGCGGGGCTATTGAATGAGCAGTTCTTC
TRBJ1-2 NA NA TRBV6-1 CASSEAGGIYGYTF TGTGCCAGCAGTGAAGCCGGGGGAATCTATGGCTACACCTTC
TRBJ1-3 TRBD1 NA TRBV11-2 CASSQGVGNTIYF TGTGCCAGCAGCCAGGGGGTTGGAAACACCATATATTTT
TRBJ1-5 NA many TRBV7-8 CASSLAGRENQPQHF TGTGCCAGCAGCTTAGCAGGCCGGGAAAATCAGCCCCAGCATTTT
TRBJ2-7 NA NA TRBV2 CASDRWQGYEQYF TGTGCCAGCGACAGGTGGCAGGGCTACGAGCAGTACTTC
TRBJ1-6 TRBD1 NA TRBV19 CASSPTGGHSPLHF TGTGCCAGTAGTCCGACAGGGGGACATTCACCCCTCCACTTT
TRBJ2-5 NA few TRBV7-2 CASSPYYAVQETQYF TGTGCCAGCAGCCCATACTATGCCGTACAAGAGACCCAGTACTTC
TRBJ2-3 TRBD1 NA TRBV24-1 CATSRSGQGTGTDTQYF TGTGCCACCAGCAGATCGGGACAGGGTACCGGCACAGATACGCAGTATTTT
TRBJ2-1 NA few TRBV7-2 CASSAWGGGNEQFF TGTGCCAGCAGCGCTTGGGGGGGCGGTAATGAGCAGTTCTTC
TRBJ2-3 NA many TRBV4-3 CASSQAGRDTQYF TGCGCCAGCAGCCAAGCCGGGAGAGATACGCAGTATTTT
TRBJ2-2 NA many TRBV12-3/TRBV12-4 CASSSPGGELFF TGTGCCAGCAGTTCTCCCGGCGGGGAGCTGTTTTTT
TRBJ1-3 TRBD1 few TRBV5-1 CASRYDRGGNTIYF TGCGCCAGCAGATATGACAGGGGAGGAAACACCATATATTTT
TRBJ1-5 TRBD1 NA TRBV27 CASRTGTDQSSPQHF TGTGCCAGCAGAACCGGGACAGATCAATCATCGCCCCAGCATTTT
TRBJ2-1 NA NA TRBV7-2 CASSFRVLNEQFF TGTGCCAGCAGCTTCCGGGTCCTCAATGAGCAGTTCTTC
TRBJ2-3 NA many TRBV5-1 CASSFTGTSTDTQYF TGCGCCAGCAGCTTCACCGGGACTAGCACAGATACGCAGTATTTT
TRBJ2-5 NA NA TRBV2 CASNGLGETQYF TGTGCCAGCAACGGGTTAGGGGAGACCCAGTACTTC
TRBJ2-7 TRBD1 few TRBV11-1 CASRPGQGPYEQYF TGTGCCAGCAGGCCCGGACAGGGACCTTACGAGCAGTACTTC
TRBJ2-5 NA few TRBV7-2 CASSSRLAPAGSQYF TGTGCCAGCAGCTCCAGACTGGCCCCCGCAGGGTCCCAGTACTTC
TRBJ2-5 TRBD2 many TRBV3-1 CASSPKSGGVGETQYF TGTGCCAGCAGCCCCAAGAGCGGGGGGGTAGGAGAGACCCAGTACTTC
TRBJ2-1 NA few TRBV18 CASSSTPSSYNEQFF TGTGCCAGCTCATCGACCCCCTCAAGCTACAATGAGCAGTTCTTC
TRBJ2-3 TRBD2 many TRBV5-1 CASSTQTSGGDTQYF TGCGCCAGCAGCACTCAGACTAGCGGGGGGGATACGCAGTATTTT
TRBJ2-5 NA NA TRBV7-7 CASSQSGETQYF TGTGCTAGCAGCCAAAGTGGGGAGACCCAGTACTTC
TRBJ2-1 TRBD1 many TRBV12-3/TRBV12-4 CASTPGQGGHEQFF TGTGCCAGCACGCCGGGACAGGGGGGGCATGAGCAGTTCTTC
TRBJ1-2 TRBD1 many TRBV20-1 CSARRDRVYGYTF TGCAGTGCTCGACGCGACAGGGTCTATGGCTACACCTTC